These 20 T cell receptor beta chains share one sample of origin, sequenced in a study of T cells expressing NK-cell markers. TCRdb re-called the 5' RACE reads and catalogs CDR3 proteins one per entry, DNA excluded. Its clone listing holds roughly 23,000 distinct CDR3 sequences. Sequencing input: blood T cells: a sorted CD56 or NKG2C T cell subset, CD4+ or CD8+ T cells, or bulk PBMC T cells (not recorded which). Receptor source: a man between 18 and 69 years old in good health.

This chain connects TRBV18 to TRBJ1-4. The V gene's germline CDR1 is KGHSH and CDR2 LQKENI. This CDR3 contains 14 residues. The chain's CDR3 is CASSPPQGAEKLFF.

This chain uses TRBV7-9 with TRBJ2-7. The germline V gene encodes CDR1 SEHNR and CDR2 FQNEAQ (reference sequence). The length of the CDR3 is 11 residues. The CDR3 here is CASSRSYEQYF.

The chain joins TRBV4-3 to TRBJ2-6. From germline, CDR1 is LGHNA and CDR2 YSLEER. The CDR3 sequence is 16 residues long. CDR3 residues: CASSQELGSGANVLTF.

This chain joins TRBV5-1 and TRBJ1-1. CDR1 and CDR2 from the germline V gene are SGHRS and YFSETQ. CDR3 length: 15 amino acids. The CDR3 loop reads CASSLAGTLNTEAFF.

The chain joins TRBV6-5 to TRBJ2-7; TCRdb's D call, TRBD1, is unchecked because there is no DNA. The CDR3 length is 14 residues. CDR1 MNHEY and CDR2 SVGAGI come from the germline V gene. This chain's CDR3 is CASSYYGADYEQYF.

The chain joins TRBV28 to TRBJ1-5. CDR3 size: 14 residues. Germline V gene lookup returns CDR1 MDHEN and CDR2 SYDVKM. CDR3 residues: CASSPPSRNQPQHF.

The genes are TRBV20-1 and TRBJ2-5; lacking DNA, the TRBD1 call made by TCRdb goes unchecked. Looked up from germline, CDR1 is DFQATT and CDR2 is SNEGSKA (reference sequence). The CDR3 length is 13 residues. The CDR3 protein is CSARKQGFETQYF.

The V call is TRBV4-3, the J call TRBJ2-2; TCRdb outputs TRBD1, but without DNA this stays unchecked. The CDR3 sequence is 15 residues long. Germline loops: CDR1 LGHNA, CDR2 YSLEER. The CDR3 reads CASRQTGAWTGELFF.

The chain is built from TRBV20-1 and TRBJ1-2; the TRBD1 assignment by TCRdb is unverifiable without DNA. This CDR3 is 15 amino acids long. Per the germline V gene, CDR1 is DFQATT and CDR2 is SNEGSKA (reference sequence). CDR3 sequence reads: CSAREHFSGHYGYTF.

V gene TRBV24-1 combines with J gene TRBJ2-3; absent DNA, TCRdb's TRBD2 call cannot be checked. The CDR3 contains 15 residues. Germline values: CDR1 KGHDR, CDR2 SFDVKD. This CDR3 is CATQPSGGSTDTQYF.

The chain links TRBV11-1 to TRBJ2-1; TCRdb indicates TRBD1, and absent DNA this call remains unverified. The CDR3 is 18 residues long. Germline CDR1 and CDR2: SGHAT and FQDESV (reference sequence). The CDR3 sequence is CASSLRLTGTGVGNEQFF.

The rearrangement uses TRBV6-5 and TRBJ1-6. Per germline, CDR1 MNHEY and CDR2 SVGAGI. The CDR3 runs to 15 residues. CDR3 in amino acids: CASSYDPQYNSPLHF.

The chain is built from TRBV7-8 and TRBJ2-7; TCRdb outputs TRBD1, but without DNA this stays unchecked. The CDR3 length is 13 residues. In germline, CDR1 is SGHVS, CDR2 FQNEAQ. The CDR3: CASSLVQGGEQYF.

This chain links TRBV28 with TRBJ2-1; the TCRdb call, TRBD1, lacks DNA for checking. This CDR3 is built from 16 residues. Germline V gene lookup returns CDR1 MDHEN and CDR2 SYDVKM. CDR3 loop: CASRGGGGSSYNEQFF. The whole variable domain, remainder taken from reference TRBV28 and TRBJ2-1, is DVKVTQSSRYLVKRTGEKVFLECVQDMDHENMFWYRQDPGLGLRLIYFSYDVKMKEKGDIPEGYSVSREKKERFSLILESASTNQTSMYLCASRGGGGSSYNEQFFGPGTRLTVL.

This sequence joins TRBV7-9 and TRBJ1-6. This CDR3 region has 12 residues. CDR1 SEHNR and CDR2 FQNEAQ come from the germline V gene (reference sequence). The CDR3 sequence is CASSNNNSPLHF. Full variable domain (remainder filled in from reference TRBV7-9 and TRBJ1-6): DTGVSQNPRHKITKRGQNVTFRCDPISEHNRLYWYRQTLGQGPEFLTYFQNEAQLEKSRLLSDRFSAERPKGSFSTLEIQRTEQGDSAMYLCASSNNNSPLHFGNGTRLTVT.

This chain links TRBV15 with TRBJ2-7; TCRdb designates TRBD1, a call that cannot be tested without DNA. The CDR3 is 15 amino acids. Looked up from germline, CDR1 is LNHNV and CDR2 is YYDKDF (reference sequence). CDR3 region: CATRKRGGNTYEQYF.

This chain connects TRBV11-1 to TRBJ2-5; TCRdb indicates TRBD1, and absent DNA this call remains unverified. This CDR3 is 18 amino acids long. Germline V gene sequence: CDR1 SGHAT, CDR2 FQDESV (reference sequence). The CDR3 sequence is CASSTGTRARGLQETQYF. Using reference TRBV11-1 and TRBJ2-5 for the parts outside the CDR3, the full variable domain is EAEVAQSPRYKITEKSQAVAFWCDPISGHATLYWYRQILGQGPELLVQFQDESVVDDSQLPKDRFSAERLKGVDSTLKIQPAELGDSAMYLCASSTGTRARGLQETQYFGPGTRLLVL.

The chain has TRBV29-1 and TRBJ1-2; the TRBD1 assignment by TCRdb is unverifiable without DNA. The CDR3 loop spans 11 amino acids. Germline CDR1 is SQVTM and CDR2 is ANQGSEA. CDR3 loop: CSGLQENGYTF.

This chain uses TRBV5-6 with TRBJ2-1; with no DNA, the TCRdb D assignment of TRBD2 cannot be verified. Germline CDR1 SGHDT, CDR2 YYEEEE. This CDR3 region has 16 residues. CDR3 amino acids: CASSIEREVYRNEQFF.

V is TRBV13 and J is TRBJ1-3. This CDR3 has 14 amino acids. Germline V gene lookup returns CDR1 PRHDT and CDR2 FYEKMQ (reference sequence). CDR3 sequence reads: CASLDGDSGNTIYF.